Each of the 27 T cell receptor beta chains below was sequenced from the same sample in a study of OX40 agonist ivuxolimab in advanced cancers. The method was immunoSEQ multiplex PCR; TCRdb's version includes in-frame clones alone and lacks a portion of them. The sample records approximately 61,000 clones, about 91% being singletons. The sample was CD4+ or CD8+ T cells sorted from blood, taken in a trial of the OX40 agonist ivuxolimab. The receptors were sampled from an adult with an advanced solid tumor such as melanoma, head and neck, liver or kidney cancer.

The chain has TRBV4-1 and TRBJ2-1; the D gene is possibly TRBD1 (5 bases). This CDR3 has 13 residues. CDR1 and CDR2 from the germline V gene are MGHRA and YSYEKL. V dropped 2 bases and J dropped 9 bases, with 11 bases sitting between them. This CDR3 reads CASSQSPRGEQFF. The CDR3 coding sequence is TGCGCCAGCAGCCAATCGCCTAGGGGTGAGCAGTTCTTC.

CDR3 in amino acids: CASSLDGGDTGELFF. The CDR3 DNA sequence: TGTGCCAGCAGCTTAGACGGGGGGGACACCGGGGAGCTGTTTTTT. V gene TRBV7-2 combines with J gene TRBJ2-2, with 8 bases lining up with TRBD2. This CDR3 contains 15 residues. V was pared by 1 base and J by 3 bases, with 1 base of the junction left unmatched. Germline V lookup: CDR1 SGHTA, CDR2 FQGNSA.

The CDR3 region has the DNA TGCAGCGTCGGGGGAGAAGATCAGCCCCAGCATTTT. Translation: CSVGGEDQPQHF. This sequence joins TRBV29-1 and TRBJ1-5, with D maybe TRBD1 (5 bases). The CDR3 totals 12 residues. From germline, CDR1 is SQVTM and CDR2 ANQGSEA. V lost 6 bases and J lost 5, with 11 bases in between.

This chain uses TRBV9 with TRBJ2-4; 7 nucleotides agree with TRBD1. The germline V gene encodes CDR1 SGDLS and CDR2 YYNGEE. This CDR3 is 15 amino acids long. Unmatched junction bases numbered 9, after V lost 0 bases and J lost 9 bases. CDR3 DNA sequence: TGTGCCAGCAGCGTAGACGGCCCGACAGGGAGCATTCAGTACTTC. Translated: CASSVDGPTGSIQYF.

This chain uses TRBV5-1 with TRBJ2-1, with D unclear. V was clipped by 7 bases and J by 2 bases, with 10 bases between them. The CDR3 sequence is 13 residues long. Germline V gene sequence: CDR1 SGHRS, CDR2 YFSETQ. CDR3 residues: CASCEDTYNEQFF. In nucleotides, the CDR3 is TGCGCCAGCTGTGAAGACACCTACAATGAGCAGTTCTTC.

The CDR3 DNA reads as TGCAGCGTTGGGCAACAGTCCCCCTACGAGCAGTACTTC. It specifies CSVGQQSPYEQYF. The V and J genes are TRBV29-1 and TRBJ2-7; D not resolved. The germline gives CDR1 SQVTM, CDR2 ANQGSEA. The length of the CDR3 is 13 residues. V was clipped by 4 bases and J by 2 bases, with 12 bases between them.

This chain joins TRBV7-9 and TRBJ1-6; 7 bases map to TRBD1. CDR1 is SEHNR, CDR2 FQNEAQ, per germline (reference sequence). Trimming took 7 bases from V and 9 from J; bases not matched to a gene: 12. The CDR3 is 15 amino acids. The CDR3 region has the DNA TGTGCCAGCATCCCAGCGTCCGGGGACAGTTCACCCCTCCACTTT. Translating gives CASIPASGDSSPLHF.

The chain recombines TRBV7-2 with TRBJ2-7, with D unclear. CDR1 is SGHTA and CDR2 is FQGNSA in the germline V gene. This CDR3 has 12 residues. The V end was cut by 1 base, the J end by 3 bases, with 4 bases between. This CDR3 is CASSLGDYEQYF. The CDR3 DNA reads as TGTGCCAGCAGCTTAGGGGACTACGAGCAGTACTTC.

The chain is built from TRBV28 and TRBJ2-2, with a possible D match to TRBD1 (6 bases). From germline, CDR1 is MDHEN and CDR2 SYDVKM. Trimming pared 2 bases from V and 0 bases from J, leaving 13 bases between. CDR3 length: 17 amino acids. CDR3 loop: CASSLHRQATNTGELFF. DNA for the CDR3: TGTGCCAGCAGTTTACATAGACAGGCCACGAACACCGGGGAGCTGTTTTTT.

This clone occurred a few times. The chain carries TRBV20-1 and TRBJ1-2; D is unclear. The CDR3 length is 11 residues. Germline loops: CDR1 DFQATT, CDR2 SNEGSKA (reference sequence). Trimming left V 6 bases short and J 8 bases short, with 13 bases between. CDR3 amino acids: CSARRGSGYTF. The CDR3 coding sequence is TGCAGTGCCCGACGGGGTTCAGGCTACACCTTC.

The rearrangement uses TRBV5-4 and TRBJ2-2; 9 bases fit TRBD1. V gave up 0 bases and J gave up 7 bases; unmatched junction bases: 10. The germline gives CDR1 SGHNT, CDR2 YYREEE (reference sequence). The CDR3 is 17 residues long. The CDR3 DNA follows: TGTGCCAGCAGCTTGGGCTTCGGCGGGACAGGGAACGGGGAGCTGTTTTTT. Its translation is CASSLGFGGTGNGELFF.

The chain recombines TRBV30 with TRBJ1-2; D ambiguous. The CDR3 is made up of 12 amino acids. From germline, CDR1 is GTSNPN and CDR2 SVGIG (reference sequence). V was cut by 5 bases and J by 3 bases, with 10 bases left in between. The chain's CDR3 is CAWGYTDYGYTF. The CDR3, as DNA: TGTGCCTGGGGGTACACGGACTATGGCTACACCTTC.

The V and J genes are TRBV28 and TRBJ2-5; 7 nucleotides agree with TRBD1. The closer fit of TRBJ2-7 to the DNA end suggests the J call may be wrong. The CDR3 spans 13 residues. Germline-derived CDR1 and CDR2 are MDHEN and SYDVKM. The CDR3 DNA sequence: TGTGCCAGCAGACAGGGGACCGCCTACGAGCAGTACTTC. It translates to CASRQGTAYEQYF.

The chain links TRBV19 to TRBJ2-2; D is unresolved. The V gene's germline CDR1 is LNHDA and CDR2 SQIVND (reference sequence). The CDR3 is made up of 14 amino acids. With 3 bases removed from V and 2 bases from J, the gap between germline ends came to 7 bases. In nucleotides, the CDR3 is TGTGCCAGTAGTATCAACGGTAACACCGGGGAGCTGTTTTTT. This encodes CASSINGNTGELFF.

The CDR3 reads CASSPQENTEAFF. The CDR3 DNA reads TGTGCCAGCTCACCACAGGAGAACACTGAAGCTTTCTTT. The rearrangement links TRBV27 to TRBJ1-1, with a tentative D call TRBD1 (5 bases). The CDR3 is made up of 13 amino acids. In germline, CDR1 is MNHEY, CDR2 SMNVEV (reference sequence). V lost 8 bases and J 1 base, leaving 11 bases between the germline ends.

This sequence joins TRBV7-2 and TRBJ1-6, with a possible D match to TRBD1 (6 bases). Deletions cut 1 base from V and 7 bases from J, with 11 bases between. The germline V gene has CDR1 SGHTA and CDR2 FQGNSA. CDR3 length equals 15 residues. In DNA, the CDR3 is TGTGCCAGCAGCTTAGGAGGCGACAGGAATTCACCCCTCCACTTT. This translates into CASSLGGDRNSPLHF.

This clone was recorded only once. The chain recombines TRBV14 with TRBJ1-2; perhaps TRBD1 as D (6 bases). Between the trimmed V and J ends, which lost 1 base and 11 bases, there was a span of 11 bases. Germline assignment: CDR1 SGHDN and CDR2 FVKESK. CDR3 length equals 12 residues. The CDR3 reads CASSQVGTLYTF. For the CDR3, the DNA is TGTGCCAGCAGCCAAGTTGGGACACTGTACACCTTC.

The chain links TRBV7-2 to TRBJ1-5; D uncertain. V lost 3 bases and J lost 5, with 14 bases in between. CDR3 length: 15 amino acids. Germline V gene sequence: CDR1 SGHTA, CDR2 FQGNSA. In DNA, the CDR3 is TGTGCCAGCAGCTTTGGGGTCCGAGGTGATCAGCCCCAGCATTTT. It translates to CASSFGVRGDQPQHF.

The chain couples TRBV28 to TRBJ1-1, with 8 bases aligning to TRBD1. The ends lost 3 bases at V and 1 base at J; junction bases unmatched: 10. The CDR3 contains 17 residues. Germline V CDR1 and CDR2: MDHEN, SYDVKM. The CDR3 nucleotides are TGTGCCAGCAGTTTGTCTTTCAGGGGGCGAAGGAACACTGAAGCTTTCTTT. Translating it yields CASSLSFRGRRNTEAFF.

The genes are TRBV7-9 and TRBJ1-4; D is uncertain. Germline CDR1 SEHNR, CDR2 FQNEAQ (reference sequence). Trimming pared 5 bases from V and 7 bases from J, leaving 14 bases between. The CDR3 covers 14 residues. This CDR3 is CASSPDTRGEKLFF. The CDR3 bases are TGTGCCAGCAGCCCCGACACGAGAGGTGAAAAACTGTTTTTT.

Notes on this clone: One junction end does not reproduce the germline sequence, and a read error may be involved. The gene calls are TRBV28 and TRBJ1-2; D not resolved. Germline CDR1 MDHEN, CDR2 SYDVKM. The CDR3 contains 15 residues. The CDR3 loop reads CASSLLAGPSYGYTF. CDR3 nucleotide sequence: TGTGCCAGCAGCTTATTAGCCGGGCCAAGCTATGGCTACACCTTC.

J is TRBJ2-5 and V is TRBV18; D tentatively fits TRBD1 or TRBD2 (5 bases each). V shed 4 bases and J shed 2 bases, with 11 bases lying between them. This CDR3 contains 14 residues. Germline V gene sequence: CDR1 KGHSH, CDR2 LQKENI. The CDR3 region has the DNA TGTGCCAGCTCACGGGGACGGCAGCAAGAGACCCAGTACTTC. This gives the protein CASSRGRQQETQYF.

This clone showed up just a few times. In DNA, the CDR3 is TGTGCCGGTCTTGGGACCGGGGGTTCACCCCTCCACTTT. Encoded protein: CAGLGTGGSPLHF. The chain couples TRBV28 to TRBJ1-6, with D possibly being TRBD1 (5 bases). Germline-derived CDR1 and CDR2 are MDHEN and SYDVKM. V shed 11 bases and J shed 9 bases, with 17 bases lying between them. The CDR3 runs 13 residues.

The chain employs TRBV9 and TRBJ2-7; D call uncertain. Germline V CDR1 and CDR2: SGDLS, YYNGEE. Trimming removed 0 bases at V and 7 bases at J, with 14 bases between. This CDR3 is built from 14 residues. CDR3 residues: CASSVGNGLGEQYF. CDR3 in DNA: TGTGCCAGCAGCGTAGGTAACGGGCTGGGAGAGCAGTACTTC.

V usage is TRBV7-3 and J usage is TRBJ2-1; D remains unclear. This CDR3 region has 14 residues. Trimming left V 3 bases short and J 3 bases short, with 9 bases between. CDR1 SGHTA and CDR2 FQGTGA come from the germline V gene. The CDR3 reads CASSFTGFYNEQFF. CDR3 DNA sequence: TGTGCCAGCAGCTTCACGGGTTTCTACAATGAGCAGTTCTTC.

V gene TRBV15 combines with J gene TRBJ1-2; D uncertain. Per germline, CDR1 LNHNV and CDR2 YYDKDF (reference sequence). V lost 0 bases to trimming and J lost 0 bases, with 5 bases between them. The CDR3 has 14 residues. This chain's CDR3 is CATSRDYSNYGYTF. The CDR3 nucleotides are TGTGCCACCAGCAGAGATTATTCTAACTATGGCTACACCTTC.

The V call is TRBV6-1, the J call TRBJ2-5; D gene ambiguous. V lost 2 bases and J 2 bases, leaving 9 bases between the germline ends. Germline V gene lookup returns CDR1 MNHNS and CDR2 SASEGT. The CDR3 is made up of 14 amino acids. The CDR3 loop is CASSEWNLQETQYF. DNA for the CDR3: TGTGCCAGCAGTGAATGGAACTTGCAAGAGACCCAGTACTTC.